The following is a TCR beta chain sequence with its context. Its antigen remains unidentified. The data originate from a study of shared clonotypes between healthy human individuals. Study-wide findings and caveats: Rarefaction exposed incomplete sorted-subset sequencing despite large depth. Larger estimated richness was generally seen in naive subsets than in memory subsets.

After removal of 4 bases from V and 2 bases from J, the junction contained 5 bases not matched to a gene. Germline V CDR1 and CDR2: GTSNPN, SVGIG (reference sequence). The CDR3 is 14 residues long. Evenly divided among several immunoSEQ plates was the genomic DNA of each subset. This table comes from immunoSEQ multiplex PCR, and its TCRdb copy is limited to in-frame clones, with some not included. This sample yields approximately 2.5 million clones, of which roughly 92% are seen a single time; around 0.14% belongs to the top ten. Adult donors, all healthy and HIV-negative, had no recent acute infections or vaccinations.

Sequencing used naive CD4+ T cells sorted from blood. Subset meaning: CD45RA+ positively selected. The chain employs TRBV30 and TRBJ2-3, with 8 bases lining up with TRBD2. This TCR was sampled from a man aged 18 to 29 in good health. In DNA, the CDR3 is TGTGCCTGGACCAGCGGGGGAATCACAGATACGCAGTATTTT. Its protein is CAWTSGGITDTQYF.